The source of this T cell receptor (beta chain) is a study of blood T cell repertoires in COVID-19. Study at large: Acute-phase and convalescent COVID-19 samples originated in the United States, Italy and Spain. T cells, B-cell-depleted T cells, or PBMCs provided the cDNA or gDNA that served as material.

In germline, CDR1 is MNHEY, CDR2 SVGAGI. The V end lost 6 bases, the J end lost 5 bases, and 14 bases lay between the germline ends. The length of the CDR3 is 14 residues. Original methodology: Estimates of nucleated cell counts were drawn from the amplification of reference gene primers. TCRdb keeps only in-frame clones here, not all; method: immunoSEQ multiplex PCR. V and J calls and clone size are given by that table; D and trimming were obtained from the DNA. The table has tens of thousands of clones, approximately 85% seen once; the top ten hold approximately 5.5%. The TCR comes from a man at least 80 years old with acute or convalescent COVID-19. The sequenced sample was peripheral blood. The gene calls are TRBV6-5 and TRBJ1-5; maybe TRBD1 (6 bases). CDR3 loop: CASSLGQIDQPQHF. The CDR3 DNA is TGTGCCAGCAGCCTCGGACAGATAGATCAGCCCCAGCATTTT.